This T cell receptor beta chain is from a study of blood T cell repertoires in COVID-19. About the study: From the United States, Italy and Spain came samples of acute and convalescent COVID-19. T cells, B-cell-depleted T cells, or PBMCs provided the cDNA or gDNA that served as material.

In the study's own analysis: Nucleated cell counts were estimated from reference gene primer amplification. Profiled with immunoSEQ multiplex PCR; TCRdb holds only in-frame clones, not every one. For V, J and clone size, that table is used; D and trimming come from the DNA. The repertoire has 35,000 to 50,000 clones, about nine tenths of them found once; the top ten carry approximately 4%. This receptor was identified in a human donor in a cohort sampled during active COVID-19. The sequenced sample was peripheral blood.

DNA for the CDR3: TGTGCCAGCAGCTTAGACCAGGGGGCTGGTGGCTACACCTTC. Translation gives CASSLDQGAGGYTF. The V call is TRBV7-2, the J call TRBJ1-2; TRBD1 matches at 8 bases. Germline-derived CDR1 and CDR2 are SGHTA and FQGNSA. The junction had 5 bases not matched to a gene; V was cut back by 1 base and J by 7 bases. This CDR3 has 14 residues.